These T cell receptor beta chains were read from a single sample in a study of T cells in Graves' hyperthyroidism and ophthalmopathy. Using its own MiXCR run on the multiplex PCR reads, TCRdb lists one record per CDR3 protein. The sample contains over 500,000 distinct CDR3 sequences, about 45% of which appear only once. Sequencing was done on a sample of peripheral blood or thyroid tissue (not recorded which). The source is an adult woman with Graves' disease, either hyperthyroidism or ophthalmopathy (not recorded which). The CDR3 runs from the conserved cysteine through the conserved F or W. D genes are given only for firm matches. A row's size may be missing; if present it is once, few, many or a size class.

v_call	j_call	d_call	clone_size	cdr3_nt	cdr3_aa
TRBV25-1	TRBJ1-5	-	-	TGTGCCAGCAGCCAAGACCGCCCCGAAGGGTGGGACAATCAGCCCCAGCATTTT	CASSQDRPEGWDNQPQHF
TRBV5-1	TRBJ1-1	-	-	TGCGCCAGCAGCTTTCAGGGCCAGATGAACACTGAAGCTTTCTTT	CASSFQGQMNTEAFF
TRBV29-1	TRBJ2-7	-	-	TGCAGCGTAGATGGTCGAGGCGAGCAGTACTTC	CSVDGRGEQYF
TRBV4-3	TRBJ1-6	-	-	TGCGCCAGCAGCCAAGATAGAACAGGGTGGACACCCCTCCACTTT	CASSQDRTGWTPLHF
TRBV7-9	TRBJ2-2	-	few	TGTGCTAGCAGCTTAGGTCGCGGGGGCGCCACCGGGGAGCTGTTTTTT	CASSLGRGGATGELFF
TRBV7-9	TRBJ2-7	-	-	TGTGCCAGCAGCCAAGATCCCCCCCCCCTCAGGGGCCAATACTACGAGCAGTACTTC	CASSQDPPPLRGQYYEQYF
TRBV20-1	TRBJ1-5	TRBD1	few	TGCAGTGTGAACAGGGGAGACACGTCCCAGCATTTT	CSVNRGDTSQHF
TRBV2	TRBJ2-7	TRBD1	few	TGTGCCAGCAGGGGGGACAGGGTTATCTACGAGCAGTACTTC	CASRGDRVIYEQYF
TRBV20-1	TRBJ2-5	TRBD2	once	TGCAGTGCTAGAAGCGGGAGCTCCAATATATTC	CSARSGSSNIF
TRBV4-3	TRBJ1-5	-	few	TGCGCCAGCAGCCAAGATCATCGGGGGAATAGCAATCAGCCCCAGCATTTT	CASSQDHRGNSNQPQHF
TRBV20-1	TRBJ2-5	-	few	TGCAGTGCGGGGACACAAGAGACCCAGTACTTC	CSAGTQETQYF
TRBV20-1	TRBJ2-7	TRBD2	-	TGCAGTGCTAGAGGTACGCTAGCGGGAGGATACGAGCAGTACTTC	CSARGTLAGGYEQYF
TRBV6-5	TRBJ1-4	-	few	TGTGCCAGCCAGGGGAATGAAAAACTGTTTTTT	CASQGNEKLFF
TRBV7-9	TRBJ1-1	-	many	TGTGCCACCCCCAGTACGGAGAACACTGAAGCTTTCTTT	CATPSTENTEAFF
TRBV7-2	TRBJ1-3	TRBD1	few	TGTGCCAGCAGCATGGGCCGGGACAGCGATTTT	CASSMGRDSDF
TRBV7-2	TRBJ1-5	TRBD1	many	TGTGCCAGCAGCCTGAGACAGGGAAGCCAGCCCCAGCATTTT	CASSLRQGSQPQHF
TRBV25-1	TRBJ1-2	-	-	TGTGCCAGCAGTCCCCCCACCTCAGGGGTCGGCTACACCTTC	CASSPPTSGVGYTF
TRBV2	TRBJ2-2	TRBD2	many	TGTGCCAGCAGTGTCCCGCGGGAGGCCACCGGGGAGCTGTTTTTT	CASSVPREATGELFF
TRBV5-1	TRBJ2-7	-	few	TGCGCCAGCAGCTCGGACCACGAGCAGTACTTC	CASSSDHEQYF
TRBV29-1	TRBJ1-2	-	many	TGCAGCGGTTCGGACGGGGTCTGGGGCTACACCTTC	CSGSDGVWGYTF
TRBV2	TRBJ2-7	-	-	TGTGCCAGCAGTGAAGCGGTGGGGGGCGGGCACGAGCAGTACTTC	CASSEAVGGGHEQYF
TRBV7-9	TRBJ1-3	-	many	TGTGCCAGCAGCCCCCTTGACACCATATATTTT	CASSPLDTIYF
TRBV7-9	TRBJ2-5	-	few	TGTGCCAGCAGCTGGACACCCGACCAAGAGACCCAGTACTTC	CASSWTPDQETQYF
TRBV6-1	TRBJ2-7	-	many	TGTGCCAGCGGATGGGGGGCCTACGAGCAGTACTTC	CASGWGAYEQYF
TRBV7-9	TRBJ2-7	-	-	TGTGCCAGCAGCTCCTACCAACAGAGCTCCTACGAGCAGTACTTC	CASSSYQQSSYEQYF
TRBV20-1	TRBJ2-5	TRBD1	-	TGCAGTGCTAGAGAGGACAGGCGAGAGACCCAGTACTTC	CSAREDRRETQYF
TRBV15	TRBJ2-5	TRBD2	few	TGTGCCACCGGAGACCTGAGCGGGAGGGCAGGGGAGACCCAGTACTTC	CATGDLSGRAGETQYF
TRBV20-1	TRBJ1-1	TRBD1	-	TGCAGTGCTAGCAGGGGGCGAACTGAAGCTTTCTTT	CSASRGRTEAFF
TRBV6-5	TRBJ2-7	TRBD2	-	TGTGTCATCAGTCCTAGCGGGAGGGTCTACGAGCAGTACTTC	CVISPSGRVYEQYF
TRBV10-3	TRBJ2-7	TRBD1	-	TGTGCCATCAGGGAGGGACAGGGGACCGAGCAGTACTTC	CAIREGQGTEQYF
TRBV9	TRBJ1-1	TRBD1	-	TGTGCCAGCATCCGGACAGGGGGCGCGGGCACTGAAGCTTTCTTT	CASIRTGGAGTEAFF
TRBV29-1	TRBJ1-2	TRBD1	many	TGCAGCGCCGGACAGGGATCCTATGGCTACACCTTC	CSAGQGSYGYTF